The clone carrying this T cell receptor (beta chain) was observed a few times. The data belong to a study of blood T cell repertoires in COVID-19. In the study overall: From T cells, B-cell-depleted T cells, or PBMCs came the material, which was cDNA or gDNA.

V was clipped by 8 bases and J by 2 bases; unmatched bases: 7. The CDR3 contains 14 residues. From germline, CDR1 is SNHLY and CDR2 FYNNEI. This table comes from immunoSEQ multiplex PCR, and its TCRdb copy is limited to in-frame clones, with some not included. The sample records about 69,000 clones, roughly 85% being singletons. The sequence came from an elderly man with acute or convalescent COVID-19. The specimen sequenced was peripheral blood. The V call is TRBV2, the J call TRBJ2-3, with 7 bases that match TRBD2. In nucleotides, the CDR3 is TGTGCCAGCCGCTGGGGAGGGCACACAGATACGCAGTATTTT. It translates to CASRWGGHTDTQYF.